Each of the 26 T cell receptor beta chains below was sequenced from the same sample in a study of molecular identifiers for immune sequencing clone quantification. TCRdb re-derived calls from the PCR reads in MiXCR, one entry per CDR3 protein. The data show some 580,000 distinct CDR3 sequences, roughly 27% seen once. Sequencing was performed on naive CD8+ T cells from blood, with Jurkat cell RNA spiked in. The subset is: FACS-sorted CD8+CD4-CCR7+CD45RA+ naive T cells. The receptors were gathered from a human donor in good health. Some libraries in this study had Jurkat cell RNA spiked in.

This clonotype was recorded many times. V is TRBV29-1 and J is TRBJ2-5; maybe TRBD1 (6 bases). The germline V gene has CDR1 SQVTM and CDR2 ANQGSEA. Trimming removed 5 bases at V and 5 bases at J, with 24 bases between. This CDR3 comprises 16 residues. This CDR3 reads CSVLGGQLDVMETQYF. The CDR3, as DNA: TGCAGCGTTCTAGGTGGACAGTTGGACGTCATGGAGACCCAGTACTTC.

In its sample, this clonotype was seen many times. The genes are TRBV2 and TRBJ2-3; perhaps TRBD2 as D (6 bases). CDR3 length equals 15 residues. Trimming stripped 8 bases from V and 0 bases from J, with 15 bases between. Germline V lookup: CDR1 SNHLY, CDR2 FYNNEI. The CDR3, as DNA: TGTGCCAGCCTCCCGGGGGTAACTAGCACAGATACGCAGTATTTT. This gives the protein CASLPGVTSTDTQYF.

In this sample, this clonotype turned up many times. The chain's CDR3 is CASLEGEDSPLHF. The CDR3 coding sequence is TGTGCCAGCCTAGAGGGAGAGGATTCACCCCTCCACTTT. V usage is TRBV7-2 and J usage is TRBJ1-6; no clear D. Trimming took 8 bases from V and 8 from J, leaving 13 bases between them. This CDR3 has 13 amino acids. CDR1 is SGHTA and CDR2 is FQGNSA in the germline V gene.

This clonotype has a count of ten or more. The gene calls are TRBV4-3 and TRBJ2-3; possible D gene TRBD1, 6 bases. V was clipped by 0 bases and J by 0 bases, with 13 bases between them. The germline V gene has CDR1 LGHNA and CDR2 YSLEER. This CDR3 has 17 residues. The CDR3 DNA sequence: TGCGCCAGCAGCCAAGATCTGGACAGATCTAGCACAGATACGCAGTATTTT. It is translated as CASSQDLDRSSTDTQYF.

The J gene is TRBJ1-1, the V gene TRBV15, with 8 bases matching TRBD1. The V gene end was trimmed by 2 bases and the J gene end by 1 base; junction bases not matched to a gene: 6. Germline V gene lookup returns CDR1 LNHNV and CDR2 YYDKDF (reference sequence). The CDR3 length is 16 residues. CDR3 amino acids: CATSRSDRVPNTEAFF. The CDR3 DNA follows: TGTGCCACCAGCAGATCGGACAGGGTCCCGAACACTGAAGCTTTCTTT.

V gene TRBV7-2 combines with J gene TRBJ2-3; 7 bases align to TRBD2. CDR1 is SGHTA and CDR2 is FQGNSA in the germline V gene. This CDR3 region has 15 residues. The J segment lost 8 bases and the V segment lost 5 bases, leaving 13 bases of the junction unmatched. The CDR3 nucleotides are TGTGCCAGCAGCACATGGGCGGGAGTGGCAGCTACGCAGTATTTT. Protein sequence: CASSTWAGVAATQYF.

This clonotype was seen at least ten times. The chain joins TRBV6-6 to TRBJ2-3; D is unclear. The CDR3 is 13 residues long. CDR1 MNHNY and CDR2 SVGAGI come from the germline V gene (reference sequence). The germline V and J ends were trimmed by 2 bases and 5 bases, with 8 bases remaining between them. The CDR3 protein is CASSYTREDTQYF. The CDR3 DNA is TGTGCCAGCAGTTACACAAGGGAAGATACGCAGTATTTT.

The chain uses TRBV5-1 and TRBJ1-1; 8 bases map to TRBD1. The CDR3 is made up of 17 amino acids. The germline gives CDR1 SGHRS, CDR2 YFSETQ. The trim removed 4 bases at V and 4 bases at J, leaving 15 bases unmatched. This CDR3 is CASSPGQEAYMSTEAFF. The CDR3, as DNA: TGCGCCAGCAGCCCGGGACAGGAAGCGTACATGAGCACTGAAGCTTTCTTT. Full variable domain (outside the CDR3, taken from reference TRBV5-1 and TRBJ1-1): KAGVTQTPRYLIKTRGQQVTLSCSPISGHRSVSWYQQTPGQGLQFLFEYFSETQRNKGNFPGRFSGRQFSNSRSEMNVSTLELGDSALYLCASSPGQEAYMSTEAFFGQGTRLTVV.

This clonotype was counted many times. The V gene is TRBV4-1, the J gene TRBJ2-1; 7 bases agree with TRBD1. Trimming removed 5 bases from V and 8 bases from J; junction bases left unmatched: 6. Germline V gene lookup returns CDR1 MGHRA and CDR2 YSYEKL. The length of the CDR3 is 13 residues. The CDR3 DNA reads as TGCGCCAGCAGCTTTCGACAGGGATATGAGCAGTTCTTC. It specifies CASSFRQGYEQFF.

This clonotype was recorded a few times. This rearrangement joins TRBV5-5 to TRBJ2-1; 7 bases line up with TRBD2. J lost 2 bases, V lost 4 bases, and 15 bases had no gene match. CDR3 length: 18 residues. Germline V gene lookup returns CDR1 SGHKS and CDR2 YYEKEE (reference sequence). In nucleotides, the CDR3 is TGTGCCAGCAGCCTGGGGCGGGGGTCCGCCGCGACCTACAATGAGCAGTTCTTC. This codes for CASSLGRGSAATYNEQFF.

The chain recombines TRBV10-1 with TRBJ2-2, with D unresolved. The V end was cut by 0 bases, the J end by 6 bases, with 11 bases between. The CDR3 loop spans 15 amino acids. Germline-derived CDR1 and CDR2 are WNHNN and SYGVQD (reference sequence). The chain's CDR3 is CASSESIPGAGELFF. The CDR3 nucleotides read TGCGCCAGCAGTGAGTCGATCCCTGGGGCCGGGGAGCTGTTTTTT.

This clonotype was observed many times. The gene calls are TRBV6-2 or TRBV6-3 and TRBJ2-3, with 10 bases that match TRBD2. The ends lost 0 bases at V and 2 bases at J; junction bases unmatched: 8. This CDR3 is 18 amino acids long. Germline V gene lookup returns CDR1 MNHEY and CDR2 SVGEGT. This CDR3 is CASSYSDPSGGDTDTQYF. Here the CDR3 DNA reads TGTGCCAGCAGTTACTCGGATCCGAGCGGGGGGGACACAGATACGCAGTATTTT.

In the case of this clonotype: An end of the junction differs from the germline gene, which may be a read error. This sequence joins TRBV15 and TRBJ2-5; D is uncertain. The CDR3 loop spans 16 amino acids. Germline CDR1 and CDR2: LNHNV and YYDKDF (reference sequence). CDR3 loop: CATSRDALGIQATQYF. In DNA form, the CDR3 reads TGTGCCACCAGCAGAGATGCATTGGGTATCCAAGCGACCCAGTACTTC. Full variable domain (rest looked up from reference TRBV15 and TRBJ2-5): DAMVIQNPRYQVTQFGKPVTLSCSQTLNHNVMYWYQQKSSQAPKLLFHYYDKDFNNEADTPDNFQSRRPNTSFCFLDIRSPGLGDTAMYLCATSRDALGIQATQYFGPGTRLLVL.

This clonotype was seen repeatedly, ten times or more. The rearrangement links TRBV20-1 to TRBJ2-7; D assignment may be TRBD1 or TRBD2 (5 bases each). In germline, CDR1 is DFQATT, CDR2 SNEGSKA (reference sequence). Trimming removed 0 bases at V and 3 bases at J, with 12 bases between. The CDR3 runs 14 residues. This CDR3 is CSARDRGDLYEQYF. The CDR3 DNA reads TGCAGTGCTAGAGATCGAGGGGATCTCTACGAGCAGTACTTC.

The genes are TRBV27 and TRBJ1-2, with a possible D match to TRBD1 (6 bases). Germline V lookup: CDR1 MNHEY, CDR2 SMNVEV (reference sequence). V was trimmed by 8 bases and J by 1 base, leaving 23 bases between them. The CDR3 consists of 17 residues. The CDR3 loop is CASSMWSEQGINYGYTF. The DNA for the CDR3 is TGTGCCAGCTCGATGTGGTCAGAACAGGGAATTAACTATGGCTACACCTTC.

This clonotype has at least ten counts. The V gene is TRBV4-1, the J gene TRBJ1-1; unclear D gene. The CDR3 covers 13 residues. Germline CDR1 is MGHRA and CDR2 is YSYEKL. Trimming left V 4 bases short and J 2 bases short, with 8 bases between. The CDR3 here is CASSPRVNTEAFF. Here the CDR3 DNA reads TGCGCCAGCAGCCCACGGGTTAACACTGAAGCTTTCTTT.

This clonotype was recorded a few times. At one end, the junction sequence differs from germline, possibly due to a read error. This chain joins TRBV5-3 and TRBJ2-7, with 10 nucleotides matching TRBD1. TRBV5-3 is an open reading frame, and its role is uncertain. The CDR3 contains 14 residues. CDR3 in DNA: TGTGCCAGCAGCTTGGCCCGACAGGGGGCCGAGCAGTACTTC. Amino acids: CASSLARQGAEQYF.

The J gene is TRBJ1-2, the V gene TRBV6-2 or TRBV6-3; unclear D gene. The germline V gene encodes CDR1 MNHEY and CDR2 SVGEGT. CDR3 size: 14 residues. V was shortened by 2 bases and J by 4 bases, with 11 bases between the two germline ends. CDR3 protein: CASSYVGSGYGYTF. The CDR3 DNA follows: TGTGCCAGCAGTTACGTAGGAAGCGGCTATGGCTACACCTTC.

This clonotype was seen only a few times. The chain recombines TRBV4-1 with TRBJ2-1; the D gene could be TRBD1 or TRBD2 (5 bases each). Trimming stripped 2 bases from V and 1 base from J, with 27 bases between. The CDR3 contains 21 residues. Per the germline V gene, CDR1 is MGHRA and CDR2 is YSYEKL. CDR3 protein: CASSQQYLGATLEKSYNEQFF. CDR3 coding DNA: TGCGCCAGCAGCCAACAATACCTCGGGGCGACTCTCGAGAAATCCTACAATGAGCAGTTCTTC.

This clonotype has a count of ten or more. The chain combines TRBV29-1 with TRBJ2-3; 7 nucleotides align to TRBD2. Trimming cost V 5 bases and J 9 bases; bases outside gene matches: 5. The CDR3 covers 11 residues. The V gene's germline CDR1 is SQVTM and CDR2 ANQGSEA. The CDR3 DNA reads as TGCAGCGTTCTAGTGGGAGGGACGCAGTATTTT. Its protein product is CSVLVGGTQYF.

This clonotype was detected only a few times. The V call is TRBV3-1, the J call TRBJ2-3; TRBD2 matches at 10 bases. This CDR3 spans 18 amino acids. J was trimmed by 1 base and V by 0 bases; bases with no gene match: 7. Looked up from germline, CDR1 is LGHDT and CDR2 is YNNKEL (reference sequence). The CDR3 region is CASSQDSLLAGGTDTQYF. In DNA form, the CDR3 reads TGTGCCAGCAGCCAAGACAGTCTTCTAGCGGGGGGCACAGATACGCAGTATTTT.

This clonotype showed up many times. The CDR3 nucleotides read TGCGCCAGCAGCCAAGATCAGTGGGGCAATCAGCCCCAGCATTTT. Protein sequence: CASSQDQWGNQPQHF. This chain links TRBV4-1 with TRBJ1-5; D is ambiguous. V lost 0 bases and J lost 2, with 8 bases in between. This CDR3 has 15 residues. In germline, CDR1 is MGHRA, CDR2 YSYEKL.

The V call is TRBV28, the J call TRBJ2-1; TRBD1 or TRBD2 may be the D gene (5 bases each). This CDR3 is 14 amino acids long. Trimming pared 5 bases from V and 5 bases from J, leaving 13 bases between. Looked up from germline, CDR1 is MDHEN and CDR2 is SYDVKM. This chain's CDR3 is CASSIGTGNNEQFF. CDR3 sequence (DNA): TGTGCCAGCAGTATAGGGACGGGAAACAATGAGCAGTTCTTC. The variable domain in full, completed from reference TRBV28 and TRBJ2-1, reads DVKVTQSSRYLVKRTGEKVFLECVQDMDHENMFWYRQDPGLGLRLIYFSYDVKMKEKGDIPEGYSVSREKKERFSLILESASTNQTSMYLCASSIGTGNNEQFFGPGTRLTVL.

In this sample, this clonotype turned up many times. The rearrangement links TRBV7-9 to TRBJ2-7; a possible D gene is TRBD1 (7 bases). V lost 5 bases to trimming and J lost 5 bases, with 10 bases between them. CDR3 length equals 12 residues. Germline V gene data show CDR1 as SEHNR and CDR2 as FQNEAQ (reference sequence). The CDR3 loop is CASSPGGNEQYF. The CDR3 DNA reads TGTGCCAGCAGCCCAGGGGGGAACGAGCAGTACTTC. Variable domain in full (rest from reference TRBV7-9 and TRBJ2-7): DTGVSQNPRHKITKRGQNVTFRCDPISEHNRLYWYRQTLGQGPEFLTYFQNEAQLEKSRLLSDRFSAERPKGSFSTLEIQRTEQGDSAMYLCASSPGGNEQYFGPGTRLTVT.

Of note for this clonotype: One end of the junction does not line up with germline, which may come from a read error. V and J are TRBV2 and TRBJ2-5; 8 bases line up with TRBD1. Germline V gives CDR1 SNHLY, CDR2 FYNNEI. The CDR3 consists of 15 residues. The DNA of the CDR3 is TGTGCCAGCAGTGGGACAGGGTTCGGCCAAAAGACCCAGTACTTC. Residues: CASSGTGFGQKTQYF.

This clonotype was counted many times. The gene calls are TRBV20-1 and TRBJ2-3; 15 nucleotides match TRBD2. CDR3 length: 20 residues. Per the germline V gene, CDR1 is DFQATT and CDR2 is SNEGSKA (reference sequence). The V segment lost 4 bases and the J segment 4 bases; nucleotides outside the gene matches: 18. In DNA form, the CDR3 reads TGCAGTGCTAACAATTTACCGGGACTAGCGGGAGGCCATGCAGCAGATACGCAGTATTTT. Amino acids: CSANNLPGLAGGHAADTQYF.